A selection of T cell receptor beta chains follows, all from one sample in a study of cytomegalovirus exposure and HLA in healthy donors. TCRdb's table, derived via immunoSEQ multiplex PCR, lists solely in-frame clones and lacks some. The sample shows 130,000 or so clones, roughly 86% of them seen only once. Sequencing used PBMCs. These receptors originate from a man between 18 and 35 years old in good health and CMV-seropositive. Each CDR3 is given with its conserved first and last residue. Each record gives: D gene, CDR3 length, J gene, V gene, clone size, CDR3 protein, CDR3 DNA. The D gene is left open where the match is weak. Clone size is given for some rows only: seen once, a few or many times, or a class if the clone is expanded.

>NA|13|TRBJ2-7|TRBV30|NA
CAWSVDNSYEQYF
TGTGCCTGGAGTGTAGACAACTCCTACGAGCAGTACTTC
>NA|17|TRBJ2-5|TRBV6-9|NA
CASSAGLWTGVQETQYF
TGTGCCAGCAGCGCTGGACTATGGACAGGCGTCCAAGAGACCCAGTACTTC
>TRBD2|13|TRBJ2-1|TRBV29-1|NA
CSPRTSGSYEQFF
TGCAGCCCCCGTACTAGCGGGAGTTATGAGCAGTTCTTC
>TRBD1|18|TRBJ1-1|TRBV6-1|NA
CASSDMVQGGRMNTEAFF
TGTGCCAGCAGTGATATGGTGCAGGGGGGCCGCATGAACACTGAAGCTTTCTTT
>TRBD1|15|TRBJ1-6|TRBV5-1|NA
CASSLADRERSPLHF
TGCGCCAGCAGCTTGGCGGACAGGGAGAGATCACCCCTCCACTTT
>TRBD1|14|TRBJ2-3|TRBV6-5|few
CASSPDRGQDTQYF
TGTGCCAGCAGTCCGGACAGGGGGCAAGATACGCAGTATTTT
>TRBD1|14|TRBJ1-1|TRBV29-1|once
CSVTDRGMNTEAFF
TGCAGCGTGACCGACAGGGGGATGAACACTGAAGCTTTCTTT
>TRBD1|15|TRBJ2-5|TRBV5-8|NA
CASSTDRTGPETQYF
TGTGCCAGCAGCACCGACAGGACAGGACCAGAGACCCAGTACTTC
>TRBD1|18|TRBJ1-1|TRBV5-6|NA
CASSLRSRDRLPYTEAFF
TGTGCCAGCAGCTTGAGGTCCCGGGACAGGTTGCCGTACACTGAAGCTTTCTTT
>NA|14|TRBJ2-5|TRBV29-1|once
CSVGRDNGAKTQYF
TGCAGCGTTGGAAGGGACAATGGGGCGAAGACCCAGTACTTC
>TRBD1|14|TRBJ2-7|TRBV28|NA
CASSRDRGAYEQYF
TGTGCCAGCAGCCGGGACAGGGGAGCCTACGAGCAGTACTTC
>NA|15|TRBJ1-2|TRBV28|NA
CASSSPQASNYGYTF
TGTGCCAGCAGTTCACCACAGGCCTCAAACTATGGCTACACCTTC
>NA|13|TRBJ1-1|TRBV27|NA
CASSFSGNTEAFF
TGTGCCAGCAGTTTTTCGGGGAACACTGAAGCTTTCTTT
>TRBD2|14|TRBJ2-7|TRBV5-1|NA
CASRPLADSYEQYF
TGCGCCAGCAGACCGCTAGCGGACTCCTACGAGCAGTACTTC
>NA|13|TRBJ2-7|TRBV21-1|NA
CASSNEDSYEQYF
TGTGCCAGCAGCAACGAGGACAGCTACGAGCAGTACTTC
>NA|16|TRBJ2-3|TRBV5-1|NA
CASSLAALANTDTQYF
TGCGCCAGCAGCTTGGCCGCACTAGCAAACACAGATACGCAGTATTTT
>NA|15|TRBJ2-1|TRBV2|NA
CASRSGTSSHNEQFF
TGTGCCAGCAGATCCGGTACTAGCAGCCACAATGAGCAGTTCTTC
>TRBD2|14|TRBJ2-3|TRBV6-5|NA
CASSLSSGRDTQYF
TGTGCCAGCAGTTTGAGTAGCGGGAGGGATACGCAGTATTTT
>TRBD1|14|TRBJ2-1|TRBV29-1|NA
CSVDGTGGPREQFF
TGCAGCGTTGATGGGACAGGGGGCCCCCGTGAGCAGTTCTTC
>NA|13|TRBJ1-1|TRBV9|NA
CASSVEGWTEAFF
TGTGCCAGCAGCGTAGAGGGGTGGACTGAAGCTTTCTTT
>TRBD1|14|TRBJ1-4|TRBV30|NA
CAWNGGTGDEKLFF
TGTGCCTGGAATGGAGGGACAGGGGATGAAAAACTGTTTTTT
>TRBD2|16|TRBJ2-7|TRBV6-1|NA
CASSEAVLAGPYEQYF
TGTGCCAGCAGTGAAGCGGTCCTAGCGGGGCCATACGAGCAGTACTTC
>NA|14|TRBJ2-4|TRBV5-1|NA
CASSPDIAKNIQYF
TGCGCCAGCAGCCCGGACATAGCCAAAAACATTCAGTACTTC
>NA|17|TRBJ2-5|TRBV6-1|NA
CASSGTERDWIQETQYF
TGTGCCAGCAGTGGGACAGAGCGGGATTGGATCCAAGAGACCCAGTACTTC
>TRBD2|15|TRBJ2-2|TRBV5-1|NA
CASRGLAGETGELFF
TGCGCCAGCAGAGGGCTAGCGGGAGAAACCGGGGAGCTGTTTTTT
>NA|17|TRBJ2-6|TRBV27|NA
CASSFGRKTSGANVLTF
TGTGCCAGCAGTTTTGGCAGAAAAACCTCTGGGGCCAACGTCCTGACTTTC